The present TCR beta chain was sequenced within a study of blood T cell repertoires in COVID-19. Across the whole study: Italy, Spain and the United States were the sources of the convalescent and acute COVID-19 samples. The cDNA or gDNA used as material had been derived from T cells, B-cell-depleted T cells, or PBMCs.

Per the study methods: Reference gene primer amplification in the assay estimated nucleated cell counts. The protocol was immunoSEQ multiplex PCR, while the TCRdb copy is restricted to in-frame clones and leaves out a portion. V, J and clone size are taken as reported in that table, and D and trimming were inferred from the DNA itself. The sample contains about 90,000 clones, approximately 80% of which appear only once. The receptor's source is a woman in her sixties or seventies with acute or convalescent COVID-19. Sequencing was done on a sample of peripheral blood.

Here the CDR3 DNA reads TGTGCCAGCAGCCAAGAGAGCCGCCGGAACACTGAAGCTTTCTTT. Protein product: CASSQESRRNTEAFF. The chain joins TRBV4-2 to TRBJ1-1; D gene unclear. V dropped 0 bases and J dropped 1 base, with 9 bases sitting between them. Germline V lookup: CDR1 LGHNA, CDR2 YNFKEQ. The CDR3 contains 15 residues.